A selection of T cell receptor beta chains follows, all from one sample in a study of T cell clonotyping in hematopoietic cell transplantation. Repertoires were generated with immunoSEQ multiplex PCR, while TCRdb's copy carries only in-frame clones and drops some. The table lists 65,000 to 80,000 clones, almost 97% of them singletons. Here the sequenced sample was peripheral blood mononuclear cells, taken before stem cell transplant. These receptors all stem from a woman aged 45-60 years with acute myeloid leukemia. Some clones in this sample may be carry-over from other donors' samples. CDR3s include the opening cysteine and the closing phenylalanine or tryptophan. Fields, in order: D gene, CDR3 length, J gene, V gene, clone size, CDR3 DNA, CDR3 protein. D genes are given only for firm matches. Only some rows state a clone size, as once, few, many or a class for expanded clones.

>-|12|TRBJ1-2|TRBV6-5|-
TGTGCCAGCAGTCCCGGACGGGTTGGCTACACCTTC
CASSPGRVGYTF
>-|13|TRBJ1-1|TRBV5-1|-
TGCGCCAGCAGCAAGACAGCGAACACTGAAGCTTTCTTT
CASSKTANTEAFF
>-|14|TRBJ1-5|TRBV6-1|-
TGTGCCAGCAGTGAACAGACCCGGCATCAGCCCCAGCATTTT
CASSEQTRHQPQHF
>-|12|TRBJ2-7|TRBV5-6|-
TGTGCCAGCAGCTGGGGGGTTGGAGAGCAGTACTTC
CASSWGVGEQYF
>TRBD1|13|TRBJ1-1|TRBV30|-
TGTGCCTGGATGGGACAGGGAGTCGCTGAAGCTTTCTTT
CAWMGQGVAEAFF
>TRBD2|15|TRBJ2-3|TRBV6-4|-
TGTGCCAGCAGTCAGCTAGCGGGGGGGGCAGATACGCAGTATTTT
CASSQLAGGADTQYF
>TRBD1|19|TRBJ2-6|TRBV7-8|-
TGTGCCAGCAGCCCGGTGATTTTACAGGGGGCGGGCGGGGCCAACGTCCTGACTTTC
CASSPVILQGAGGANVLTF
>-|14|TRBJ1-5|TRBV7-8|-
TGTGCCAGCAGCCGGTTCGGGGGCAATCAGCCCCAGCATTTT
CASSRFGGNQPQHF
>-|15|TRBJ2-7|TRBV29-1|-
TGCAGCGTTGGATTCTACGCCTTAACAGGGAATGAGCAGTACTTC
CSVGFYALTGNEQYF
>TRBD1|13|TRBJ2-7|TRBV10-3|-
TGTGCCATCAAGGGGACAGGAACCTACGAGCAGTACTTC
CAIKGTGTYEQYF
>TRBD1|14|TRBJ2-7|TRBV19|-
TGTGCCACTAAAGGGACAGTCAACTCCTACGAGCAGTACTTC
CATKGTVNSYEQYF
>TRBD1|16|TRBJ1-2|TRBV19|-
TGTGCCAGTAGTATTACCCCGGGACAGAAAAACTATGGCTACACCTTC
CASSITPGQKNYGYTF
>TRBD1|18|TRBJ1-2|TRBV4-2|-
TGTGCCAGCAGCCAAGATCTTGGGACAGGGTACTCTAACTATGGCTACACCTTC
CASSQDLGTGYSNYGYTF
>TRBD1|17|TRBJ1-1|TRBV5-6|-
TGTGCCAGCAGCTTGCTAGGACAGGGTAAGGGGAACACTGAAGCTTTCTTT
CASSLLGQGKGNTEAFF
>TRBD1|11|TRBJ1-1|TRBV6-5|-
TGTGCCAGCAGTCGACAGGGCGAAGCTTTCTTT
CASSRQGEAFF
>TRBD1|16|TRBJ2-6|TRBV10-2|-
TGCGCCAGCAGTTGGGACAGGGCCTCTGGGGCCAACGTCCTGACTTTC
CASSWDRASGANVLTF
>-|15|TRBJ2-1|TRBV6-5|-
TGTGCCAGCAGTTATACGGCGAGCTCCTACAATGAGCAGTTCTTC
CASSYTASSYNEQFF
>-|11|TRBJ1-2|TRBV6-1|-
TGTGCCAGCAGTGAGGGGTATGGCTACACCTTC
CASSEGYGYTF
>-|14|TRBJ1-1|TRBV5-4|-
TGTGCCAGCAGCCGGATCGGAGGGGACACTGAAGCTTTCTTT
CASSRIGGDTEAFF
>-|16|TRBJ1-6|TRBV19|-
TGTGCCAGTAGTACCCACAGGGTATCCTATAATTCACCCCTCCACTTT
CASSTHRVSYNSPLHF
>TRBD1|13|TRBJ1-6|TRBV30|-
TGTGCCTGGACCGGGACAGGGGGCGCACCCCTCCACTTT
CAWTGTGGAPLHF
>-|13|TRBJ1-1|TRBV6-1|-
TGTGCCAGCAGTGAATTTTTGGCAGGGCAAGCTTTCTTT
CASSEFLAGQAFF
>TRBD1|15|TRBJ2-3|TRBV27|once
TGTGCCAGCAAACGACAGGGCATTGGCACAGATACGCAGTATTTT
CASKRQGIGTDTQYF
>TRBD2|19|TRBJ2-6|TRBV6-1|-
TGTGCCAGCAGTGCCGGGACTAGCGGGAAAAACTCTGGGGCCAACGTCCTGACTTTC
CASSAGTSGKNSGANVLTF
>TRBD2|16|TRBJ2-7|TRBV4-1|-
TGCGCCAGCAGCCAAGTGGCGGGACTAGCGGGAAACGAGCAGTACTTC
CASSQVAGLAGNEQYF
>-|12|TRBJ2-7|TRBV6-6|-
TGTGCCAGCGGACAGCTCACCTACGAGCAGTACTTC
CASGQLTYEQYF
>TRBD1|14|TRBJ1-1|TRBV30|once
TGTGCCTGGGGCAACAGGGGAATAAGGACTGAAGCTTTCTTT
CAWGNRGIRTEAFF
>-|13|TRBJ1-2|TRBV10-2|-
TGCGCCAGCAGTGAGGGCAGTCTCTATGGCTACACCTTC
CASSEGSLYGYTF
>TRBD2|15|TRBJ2-7|TRBV25-1|-
TGTGCCAGCATACCAAACCTGGGGGGGTCCCACGAGCAGTACTTC
CASIPNLGGSHEQYF
>TRBD1|13|TRBJ1-5|TRBV29-1|-
TGCAGCGTTGCACAGGGGGATTATCAGCCCCAGCATTTT
CSVAQGDYQPQHF
>-|14|TRBJ1-2|TRBV7-6|-
TGTGCCAGCAGCTTAGATTCCTGGGAGGGTGGCTACACCTTC
CASSLDSWEGGYTF